Sequencing of this T cell receptor beta chain was carried out in a study of blood T cell repertoires in COVID-19. Study in general: Samples representing acute and convalescent COVID-19 were sourced from the United States, Italy and Spain. The analysed material was cDNA or gDNA that came from T cells, B-cell-depleted T cells, or PBMCs.

Germline assignment: CDR1 MNHNY and CDR2 SVGAGI (reference sequence). The length of the CDR3 is 14 residues. The V end lost 10 bases, the J end lost 7 bases, and 17 bases lay between the germline ends. In the original workflow: Reference gene primer amplification gave nucleated cell count estimates. TCRdb's table, derived via immunoSEQ multiplex PCR, lists solely in-frame clones and lacks some. That table supplies the V and J calls and clone size; D and trimming were determined from the DNA. The sample holds roughly 60,000 clones; approximately 75% are singletons and the top ten take about 15%. Source material: peripheral blood. The chain has TRBV6-6 and TRBJ1-6; D remains unclear. The source of this sequence is a man older than 75 with acute or convalescent COVID-19. CDR3 protein: CATQPLGRNSPLHF. DNA for the CDR3: TGTGCCACTCAACCCTTGGGCAGGAATTCACCCCTCCACTTT.